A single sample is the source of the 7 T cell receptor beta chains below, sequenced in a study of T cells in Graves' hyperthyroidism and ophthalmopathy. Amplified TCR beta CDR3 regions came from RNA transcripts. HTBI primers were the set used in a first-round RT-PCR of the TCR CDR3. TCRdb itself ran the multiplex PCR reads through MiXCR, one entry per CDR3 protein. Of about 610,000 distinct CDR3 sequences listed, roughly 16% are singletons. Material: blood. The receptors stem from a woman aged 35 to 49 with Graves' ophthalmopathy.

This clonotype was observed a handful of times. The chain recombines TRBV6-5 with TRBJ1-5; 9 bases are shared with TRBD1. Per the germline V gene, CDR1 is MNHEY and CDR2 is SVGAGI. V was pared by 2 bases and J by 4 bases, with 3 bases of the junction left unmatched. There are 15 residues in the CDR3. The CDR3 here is CASSYATGGNQPQHF. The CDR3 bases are TGTGCCAGCAGTTACGCGACAGGGGGAAATCAGCCCCAGCATTTT.

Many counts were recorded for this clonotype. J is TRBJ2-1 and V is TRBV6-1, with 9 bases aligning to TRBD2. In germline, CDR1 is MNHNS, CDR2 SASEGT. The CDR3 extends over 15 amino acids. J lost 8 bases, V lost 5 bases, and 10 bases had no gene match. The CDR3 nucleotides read TGTGCCAGCAGTATTAGCGGGAGCTTAATCGATGAGCAGTTCTTC. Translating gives CASSISGSLIDEQFF.

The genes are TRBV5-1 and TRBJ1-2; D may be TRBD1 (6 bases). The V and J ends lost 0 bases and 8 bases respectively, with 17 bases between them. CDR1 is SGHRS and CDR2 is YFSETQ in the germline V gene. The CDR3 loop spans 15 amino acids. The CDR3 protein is CASSLAVGAVSGYTF. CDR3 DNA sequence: TGCGCCAGCAGCTTGGCCGTGGGGGCAGTTTCCGGCTACACCTTC.

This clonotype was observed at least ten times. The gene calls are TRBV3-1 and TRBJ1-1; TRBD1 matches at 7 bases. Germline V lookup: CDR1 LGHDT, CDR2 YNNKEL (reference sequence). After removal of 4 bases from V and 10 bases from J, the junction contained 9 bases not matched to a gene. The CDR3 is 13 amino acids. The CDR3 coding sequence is TGTGCCAGCAGCCTACAGGGGCTGGATGTAGCTTTCTTT. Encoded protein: CASSLQGLDVAFF.

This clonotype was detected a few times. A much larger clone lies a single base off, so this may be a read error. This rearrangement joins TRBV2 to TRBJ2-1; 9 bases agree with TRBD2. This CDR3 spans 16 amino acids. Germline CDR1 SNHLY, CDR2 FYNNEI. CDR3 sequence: CASSPASSGRLGEQSF. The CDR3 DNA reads TGTGCCAGCAGCCCCGCCAGTAGCGGGAGATTGGGTGAGCAGTCCTTC.

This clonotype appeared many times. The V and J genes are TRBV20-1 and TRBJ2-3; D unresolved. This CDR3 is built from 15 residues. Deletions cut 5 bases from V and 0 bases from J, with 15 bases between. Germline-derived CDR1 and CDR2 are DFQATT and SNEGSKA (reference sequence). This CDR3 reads CSAPVGRRSTDTQYF. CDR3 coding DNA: TGCAGTGCTCCGGTTGGTCGGCGGAGCACAGATACGCAGTATTTT.

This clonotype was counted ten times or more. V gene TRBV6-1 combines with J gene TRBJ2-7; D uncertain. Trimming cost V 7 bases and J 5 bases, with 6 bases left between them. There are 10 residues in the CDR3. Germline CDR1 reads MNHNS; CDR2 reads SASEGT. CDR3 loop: CASTSNEQYF. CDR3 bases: TGTGCCAGCACGAGCAACGAGCAGTACTTC.